This TCR beta chain appears in the sequencing data of a study of early T cells in non-severe SARS-CoV-2 infection. The wider study: Bulk RNA isolated from unsorted whole blood underwent sequencing; chains were not paired.

At least ten counts were recorded for this clonotype. This CDR3 contains 18 residues. J was trimmed by 0 bases and V by 3 bases; bases with no gene match: 9. cDNA molecules, individually, were tagged with unique molecular identifiers. TCRdb fed the 5' RACE reads into MiXCR, producing one record per CDR3 protein. The repertoire holds about 94,000 distinct CDR3 sequences, about 12% seen once, with around 2.5% in the top ten. The specimen was whole blood. This sequence joins TRBV12-3 or TRBV12-4 and TRBJ2-1, with TRBD2 matching over 9 bases. The receptor's source is an adult who was a healthcare worker with PCR-confirmed SARS-CoV-2 infection or an uninfected control (not recorded which). As DNA, the CDR3 is TGTGCCAGCAGTTTTGGGAGCGGGGGGCGAAGCTCCTACAATGAGCAGTTCTTC. Translated: CASSFGSGGRSSYNEQFF.